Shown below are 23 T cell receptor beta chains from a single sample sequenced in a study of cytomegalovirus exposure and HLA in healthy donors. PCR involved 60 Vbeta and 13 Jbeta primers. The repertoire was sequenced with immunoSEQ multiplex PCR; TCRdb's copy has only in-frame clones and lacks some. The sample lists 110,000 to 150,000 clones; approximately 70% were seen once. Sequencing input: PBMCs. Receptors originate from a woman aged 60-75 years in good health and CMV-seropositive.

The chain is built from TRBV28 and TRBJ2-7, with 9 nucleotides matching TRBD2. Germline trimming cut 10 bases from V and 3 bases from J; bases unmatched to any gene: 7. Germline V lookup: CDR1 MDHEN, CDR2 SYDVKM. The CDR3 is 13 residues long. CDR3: CATETSGDYEQYF. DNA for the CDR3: TGTGCCACCGAGACTAGCGGTGACTACGAGCAGTACTTC.

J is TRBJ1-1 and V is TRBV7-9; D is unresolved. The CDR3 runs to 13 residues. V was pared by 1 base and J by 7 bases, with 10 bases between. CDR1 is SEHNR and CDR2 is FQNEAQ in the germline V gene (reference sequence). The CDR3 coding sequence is TGTGCCAGCAGCTTAGTGGAGGGAGGTGAAGCTTTCTTT. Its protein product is CASSLVEGGEAFF.

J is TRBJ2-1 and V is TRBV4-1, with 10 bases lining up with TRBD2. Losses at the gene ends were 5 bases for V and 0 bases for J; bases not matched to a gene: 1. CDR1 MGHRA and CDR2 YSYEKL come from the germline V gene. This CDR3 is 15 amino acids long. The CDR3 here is CASSSSGGSYNEQFF. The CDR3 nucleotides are TGCGCCAGCAGCTCTAGCGGGGGCTCCTACAATGAGCAGTTCTTC.

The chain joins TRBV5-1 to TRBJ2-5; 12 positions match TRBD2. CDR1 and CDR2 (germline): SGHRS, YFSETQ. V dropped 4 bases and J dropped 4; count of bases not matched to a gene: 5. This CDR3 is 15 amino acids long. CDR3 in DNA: TGCGCCAGCAGCGCACAACTAGCGGGAGGAGAGACCCAGTACTTC. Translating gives CASSAQLAGGETQYF. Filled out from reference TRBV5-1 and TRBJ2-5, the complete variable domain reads KAGVTQTPRYLIKTRGQQVTLSCSPISGHRSVSWYQQTPGQGLQFLFEYFSETQRNKGNFPGRFSGRQFSNSRSEMNVSTLELGDSALYLCASSAQLAGGETQYFGPGTRLLVL.

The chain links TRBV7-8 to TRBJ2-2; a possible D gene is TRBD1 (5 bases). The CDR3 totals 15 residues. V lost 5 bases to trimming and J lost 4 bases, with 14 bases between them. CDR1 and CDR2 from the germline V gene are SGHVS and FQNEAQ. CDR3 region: CASSAKDKSTGELFF. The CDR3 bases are TGTGCCAGCAGCGCAAAGGACAAGTCCACCGGGGAGCTGTTTTTT. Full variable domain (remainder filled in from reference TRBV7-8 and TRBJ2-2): GAGVSQSPRYKVAKRGQDVALRCDPISGHVSLFWYQQALGQGPEFLTYFQNEAQLDKSGLPSDRFFAERPEGSVSTLKIQRTQQEDSAVYLCASSAKDKSTGELFFGEGSRLTVL.

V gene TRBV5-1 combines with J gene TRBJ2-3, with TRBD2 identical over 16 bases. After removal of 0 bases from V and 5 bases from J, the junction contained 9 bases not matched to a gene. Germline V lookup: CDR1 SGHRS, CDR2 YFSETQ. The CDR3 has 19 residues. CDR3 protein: CASSLDPGTSGRAGDTQYF. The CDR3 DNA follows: TGCGCCAGCAGCTTGGATCCCGGGACTAGCGGGAGGGCCGGAGATACGCAGTATTTT.

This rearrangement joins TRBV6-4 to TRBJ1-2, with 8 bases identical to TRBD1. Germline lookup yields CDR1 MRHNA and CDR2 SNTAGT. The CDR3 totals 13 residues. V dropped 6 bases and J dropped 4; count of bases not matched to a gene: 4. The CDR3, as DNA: TGTGCCAGCAGCGAACAGGGGGGCTATGGCTACACCTTC. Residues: CASSEQGGYGYTF.

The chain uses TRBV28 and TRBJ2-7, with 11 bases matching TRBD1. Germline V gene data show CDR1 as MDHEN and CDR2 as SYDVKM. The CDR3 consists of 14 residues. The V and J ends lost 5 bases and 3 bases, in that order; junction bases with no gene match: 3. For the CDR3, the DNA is TGTGCCAGCAGTCGGACAGGGGGCTACTACGAGCAGTACTTC. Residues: CASSRTGGYYEQYF. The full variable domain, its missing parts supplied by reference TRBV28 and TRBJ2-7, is DVKVTQSSRYLVKRTGEKVFLECVQDMDHENMFWYRQDPGLGLRLIYFSYDVKMKEKGDIPEGYSVSREKKERFSLILESASTNQTSMYLCASSRTGGYYEQYFGPGTRLTVT.

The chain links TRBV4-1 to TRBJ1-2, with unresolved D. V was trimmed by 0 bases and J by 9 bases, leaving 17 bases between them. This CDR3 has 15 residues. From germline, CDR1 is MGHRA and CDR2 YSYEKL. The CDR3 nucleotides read TGCGCCAGCAGCCAAGATGTCAGCGGTCCGAGGCGCTACACCTTC. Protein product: CASSQDVSGPRRYTF.

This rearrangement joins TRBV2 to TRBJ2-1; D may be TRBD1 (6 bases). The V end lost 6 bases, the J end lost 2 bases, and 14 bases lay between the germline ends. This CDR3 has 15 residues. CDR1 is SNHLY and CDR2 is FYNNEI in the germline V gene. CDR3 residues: CASSPQGGAYNEQFF. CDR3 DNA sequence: TGTGCCAGCAGCCCACAGGGTGGGGCCTACAATGAGCAGTTCTTC.

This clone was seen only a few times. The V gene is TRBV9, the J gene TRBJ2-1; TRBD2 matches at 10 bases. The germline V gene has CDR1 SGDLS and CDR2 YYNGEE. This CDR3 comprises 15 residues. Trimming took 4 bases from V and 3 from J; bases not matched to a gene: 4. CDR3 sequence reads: CASSLTSGIYNEQFF. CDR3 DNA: TGTGCCAGCAGCCTAACTAGCGGGATCTACAATGAGCAGTTCTTC.

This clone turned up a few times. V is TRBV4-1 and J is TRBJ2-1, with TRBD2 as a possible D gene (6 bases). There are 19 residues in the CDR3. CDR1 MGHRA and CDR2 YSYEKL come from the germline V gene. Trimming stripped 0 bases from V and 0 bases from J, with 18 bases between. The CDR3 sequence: CASSQDHSRAGSSYNEQFF. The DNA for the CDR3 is TGCGCCAGCAGCCAAGATCATTCCCGAGCGGGCAGCTCCTACAATGAGCAGTTCTTC.

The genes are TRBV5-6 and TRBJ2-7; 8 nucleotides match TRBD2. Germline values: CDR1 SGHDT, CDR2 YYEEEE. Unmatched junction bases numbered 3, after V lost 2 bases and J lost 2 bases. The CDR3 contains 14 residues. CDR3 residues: CASSFSGTPYEQYF. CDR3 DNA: TGTGCCAGCAGCTTTAGCGGGACCCCCTACGAGCAGTACTTC.

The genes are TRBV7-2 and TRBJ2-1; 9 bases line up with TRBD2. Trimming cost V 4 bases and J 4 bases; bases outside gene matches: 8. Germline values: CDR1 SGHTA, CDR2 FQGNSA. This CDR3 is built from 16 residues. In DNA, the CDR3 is TGTGCCAGCAGCTCCTCCCCGACTAGCGGATACAATGAGCAGTTCTTC. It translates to CASSSSPTSGYNEQFF.

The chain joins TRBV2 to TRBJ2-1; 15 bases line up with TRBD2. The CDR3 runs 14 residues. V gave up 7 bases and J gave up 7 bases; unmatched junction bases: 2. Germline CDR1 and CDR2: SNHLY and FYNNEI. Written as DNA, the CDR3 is TGTGCCAGCACCGGGACTAGCGGGAGGAATGAGCAGTTCTTC. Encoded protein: CASTGTSGRNEQFF.

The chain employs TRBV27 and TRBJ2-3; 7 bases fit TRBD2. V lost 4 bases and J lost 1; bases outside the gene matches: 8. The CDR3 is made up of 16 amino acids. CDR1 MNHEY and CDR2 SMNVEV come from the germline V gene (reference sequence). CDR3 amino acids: CASSSPRTRGTDTQYF. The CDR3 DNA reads TGTGCCAGCAGTTCTCCCCGGACTAGAGGCACAGATACGCAGTATTTT.

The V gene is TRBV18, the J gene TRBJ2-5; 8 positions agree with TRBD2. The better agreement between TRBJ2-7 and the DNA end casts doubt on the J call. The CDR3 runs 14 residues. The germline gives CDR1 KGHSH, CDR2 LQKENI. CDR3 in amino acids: CASSPSSGSYEQYF. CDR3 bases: TGTGCCAGCTCACCTTCAAGCGGGAGCTACGAGCAGTACTTC.

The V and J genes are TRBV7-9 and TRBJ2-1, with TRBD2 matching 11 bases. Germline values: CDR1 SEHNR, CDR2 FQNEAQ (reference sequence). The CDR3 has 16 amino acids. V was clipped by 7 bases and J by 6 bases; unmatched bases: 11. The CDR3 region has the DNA TGTGCCAGCAACCCATTCAGACTAGCGGGAAGCAATGAGCAGTTCTTC. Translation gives CASNPFRLAGSNEQFF.

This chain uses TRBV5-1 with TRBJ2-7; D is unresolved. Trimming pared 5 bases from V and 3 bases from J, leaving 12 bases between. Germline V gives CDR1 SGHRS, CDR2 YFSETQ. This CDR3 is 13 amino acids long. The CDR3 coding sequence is TGCGCCAGCAGATTTCAGGTTAACTACGAGCAGTACTTC. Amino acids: CASRFQVNYEQYF.

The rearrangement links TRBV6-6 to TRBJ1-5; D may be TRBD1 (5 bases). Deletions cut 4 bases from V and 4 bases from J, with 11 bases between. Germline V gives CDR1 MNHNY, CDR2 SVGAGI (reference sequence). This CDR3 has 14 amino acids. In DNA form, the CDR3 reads TGTGCCAGCAGTTCCGGGGGTCGGAATCAGCCCCAGCATTTT. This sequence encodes CASSSGGRNQPQHF.

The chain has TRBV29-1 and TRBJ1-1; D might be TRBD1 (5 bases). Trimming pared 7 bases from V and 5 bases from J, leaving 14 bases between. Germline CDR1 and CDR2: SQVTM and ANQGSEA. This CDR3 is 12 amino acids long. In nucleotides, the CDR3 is TGCAGCGGCGGGGGGATGGTGACTGAAGCTTTCTTT. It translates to CSGGGMVTEAFF.

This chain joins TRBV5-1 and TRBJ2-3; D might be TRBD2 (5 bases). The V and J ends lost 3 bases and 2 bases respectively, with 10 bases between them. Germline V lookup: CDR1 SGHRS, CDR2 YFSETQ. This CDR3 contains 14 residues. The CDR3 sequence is CASSSDGITDTQYF. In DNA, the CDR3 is TGCGCCAGCAGCTCGGACGGGATCACAGATACGCAGTATTTT.

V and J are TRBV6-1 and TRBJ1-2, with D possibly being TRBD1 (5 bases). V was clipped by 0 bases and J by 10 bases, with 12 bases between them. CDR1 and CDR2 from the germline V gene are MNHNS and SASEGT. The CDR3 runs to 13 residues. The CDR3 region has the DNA TGTGCCAGCAGTGAAGCGCTTGACAGCTTCTACACCTTC. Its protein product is CASSEALDSFYTF.